This T cell receptor (beta chain) was documented in a study of graft-versus-host responses after intestinal transplantation. Overall study: After anti-thymocyte globulin induction, recipients took tacrolimus and steroids for roughly three years.

Produced via immunoSEQ multiplex PCR; TCRdb's table is partial and in-frame only. This repertoire shows 130,000 or so clones, roughly 91% found once; its top ten account for around 0.2%. Worth noting for this clone: The target antigen is unknown.

The germline V gene encodes CDR1 LGHNA and CDR2 YSLEER. The CDR3 extends over 14 amino acids. V lost 1 base, J lost 8 bases, and 14 bases lay in between. The material sequenced was unstimulated CD4+ T cells sorted from spleen or lymph node cells, taken before intestinal transplant. The receptor comes from a human donor who received an intestinal transplant. The rearrangement uses TRBV4-3 and TRBJ1-2; D not certain. CDR3 DNA sequence: TGCGCCAGCAGCCAAGGCGCTGTCCAAACGGGCTACACCTTC. Translation: CASSQGAVQTGYTF.